The text below deals with one TCR beta chain. These data are taken from a study of blood T cells in healthy people across ages. Study summary: In model experiments, template switching was able to capture about one barcoded beta molecule for every two T cells that were present.

Extractions gave at least 6 micrograms of total RNA per sample. For the second PCR, which ran for 7 to 11 cycles, a sample-barcoded 5' primer and a J-beta primer mix were used. Each of the cDNA molecules was tagged by a template-switch adaptor with 12 random nucleotides. Using its own MiXCR run on the 5' RACE reads, TCRdb lists one record per CDR3 protein. Seen here are roughly 800,000 distinct CDR3 sequences, roughly 60% observed once, and the top ten hold roughly 20%. The CDR3 is 17 residues long. The trim removed 0 bases at V and 3 bases at J, leaving 7 bases unmatched. The germline V gene encodes CDR1 SGDLS and CDR2 YYNGEE.

Material: blood. This TCR came from a man aged 25 to 40 in good health. This chain uses TRBV9 with TRBJ2-1; 9 nucleotides agree with TRBD2. CDR3 bases: TGTGCCAGCAGCGTAGCTTTTAGCGGGAGAGTCTACAATGAGCAGTTCTTC. Translated: CASSVAFSGRVYNEQFF.